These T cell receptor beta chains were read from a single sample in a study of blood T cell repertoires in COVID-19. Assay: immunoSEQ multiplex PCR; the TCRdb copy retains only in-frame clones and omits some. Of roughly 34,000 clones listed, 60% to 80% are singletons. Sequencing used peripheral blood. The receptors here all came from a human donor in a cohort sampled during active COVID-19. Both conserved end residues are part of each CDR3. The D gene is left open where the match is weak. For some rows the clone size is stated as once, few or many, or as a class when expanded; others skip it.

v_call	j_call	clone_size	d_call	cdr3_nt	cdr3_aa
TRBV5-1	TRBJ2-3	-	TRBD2	TGCGCCAGCAGCTTGGGTAGCGGGACTAGCACAGATACGCAGTATTTT	CASSLGSGTSTDTQYF
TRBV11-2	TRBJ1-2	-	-	TGTGCCAGCAGCTTAGCGGGGGGGCAGAAAACTAACTATGGCTACACCTTC	CASSLAGGQKTNYGYTF
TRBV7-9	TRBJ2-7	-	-	TGTGCCAGCAGCTTAGGGGGCGTTCCCTACGAGCAGTACTTC	CASSLGGVPYEQYF
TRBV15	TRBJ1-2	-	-	TGTGCCACCAGCAGAGATCAAGAAGGAGGGGACTATGGCTACACCTTC	CATSRDQEGGDYGYTF
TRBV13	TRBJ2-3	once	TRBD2	TGTGCCAGCAGCTTAGGCCTAGCGGCCACAGATACGCAGTATTTT	CASSLGLAATDTQYF
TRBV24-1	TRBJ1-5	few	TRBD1	TGTGCCACCATACAGGGGGCTTACTATAGCAATCAGCCCCAGCATTTT	CATIQGAYYSNQPQHF
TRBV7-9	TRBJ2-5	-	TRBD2	TGTGCCAGCAGCTTCGATCAAGCGGGAGGGGAGACCCAGTACTTC	CASSFDQAGGETQYF
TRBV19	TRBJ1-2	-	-	TGTGCCAGTAATCAGGGCAACTATGGCTACACCTTC	CASNQGNYGYTF
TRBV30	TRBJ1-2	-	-	TGTGCCTGGAATCGGCAGGTTGGATATGGCTACACCTTC	CAWNRQVGYGYTF
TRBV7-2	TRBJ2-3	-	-	TGTGCCAGCAGCTTAGAATTGGTAGGGGCAGGGACGCAGTATTTT	CASSLELVGAGTQYF
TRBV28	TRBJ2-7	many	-	TGTGCCAGCAGTTTACTCGGTTACCCCACCTACGAGCAGTACTTC	CASSLLGYPTYEQYF
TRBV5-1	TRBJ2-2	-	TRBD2	TGCGCCAGCAAATGGACTAGCGGGAGGGCCGGGGAGCTGTTTTTT	CASKWTSGRAGELFF
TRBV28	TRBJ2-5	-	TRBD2	TGTGCCAGCAGTTCTACGGGACTAGGAAAAGGTGGCCAGTACTTC	CASSSTGLGKGGQYF
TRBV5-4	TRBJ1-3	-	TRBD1	TGTGCCAGCAGCATCCACAGGGGGGCTGGAAACACCATATATTTT	CASSIHRGAGNTIYF
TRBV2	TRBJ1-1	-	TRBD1	TGTGCCAGCAGTGAGACAGGGGGCTCGAACACTGAAGCTTTCTTT	CASSETGGSNTEAFF
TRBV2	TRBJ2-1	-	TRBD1	TGTGCCAGCAGTGAAGGCAGGGGGCCCGGCAATGAGCAGTTCTTC	CASSEGRGPGNEQFF
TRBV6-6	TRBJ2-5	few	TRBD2	TGTGCCAGCAGTTACCTGGGCAGCGGGAAAGAGACCCAGTACTTC	CASSYLGSGKETQYF
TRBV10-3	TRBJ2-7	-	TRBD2	TGTGCCATCAAGAGCGGGAGGGCCAAGGTCGAGCAGTACTTC	CAIKSGRAKVEQYF
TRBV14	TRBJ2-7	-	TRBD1	TGTGCCAGCAGCCAAACTACAGGGGGCCGATACGAGCAGTACTTC	CASSQTTGGRYEQYF
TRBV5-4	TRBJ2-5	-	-	TGTGCCAGCCGATTGGGACTGAGTCAAGAGACCCAGTACTTC	CASRLGLSQETQYF
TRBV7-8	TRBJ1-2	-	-	TGTGCCACCAACCCGACAGCCGTATATGGCTACACCTTC	CATNPTAVYGYTF
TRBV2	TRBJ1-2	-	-	TGTGCCAGCGAAATTGGGCAGGGAGGGAGGTATGGCTACACCTTC	CASEIGQGGRYGYTF
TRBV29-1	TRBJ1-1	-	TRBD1	TGCAGCGTTGAGTATGGACAGGGCCATACTGAAGCTTTCTTT	CSVEYGQGHTEAFF
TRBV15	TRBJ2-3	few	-	TGTGCCACCAGCAGAGCTAGCACAGATACGCAGTATTTT	CATSRASTDTQYF
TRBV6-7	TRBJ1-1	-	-	TGTGCCAGCAGTTACTCGATTTGTAGGAGGACTGAAGCTTTCTTT	CASSYSICRRTEAFF
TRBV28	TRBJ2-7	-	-	TGTGCCAGCAGTTCCAGGCCCATCTACGAGCAGTACTTC	CASSSRPIYEQYF